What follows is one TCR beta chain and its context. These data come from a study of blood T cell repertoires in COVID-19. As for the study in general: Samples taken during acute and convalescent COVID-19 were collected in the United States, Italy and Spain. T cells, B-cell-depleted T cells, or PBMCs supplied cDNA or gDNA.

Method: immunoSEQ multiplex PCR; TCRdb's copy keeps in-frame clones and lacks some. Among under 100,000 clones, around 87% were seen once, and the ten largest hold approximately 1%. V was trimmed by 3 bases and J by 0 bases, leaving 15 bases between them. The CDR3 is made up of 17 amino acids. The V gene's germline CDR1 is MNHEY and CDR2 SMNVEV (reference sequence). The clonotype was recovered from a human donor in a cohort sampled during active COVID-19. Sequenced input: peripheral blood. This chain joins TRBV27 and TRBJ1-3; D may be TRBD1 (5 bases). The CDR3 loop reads CASSFSPGPSSGNTIYF. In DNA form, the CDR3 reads TGTGCCAGCAGTTTCTCCCCAGGGCCCAGCTCTGGAAACACCATATATTTT.